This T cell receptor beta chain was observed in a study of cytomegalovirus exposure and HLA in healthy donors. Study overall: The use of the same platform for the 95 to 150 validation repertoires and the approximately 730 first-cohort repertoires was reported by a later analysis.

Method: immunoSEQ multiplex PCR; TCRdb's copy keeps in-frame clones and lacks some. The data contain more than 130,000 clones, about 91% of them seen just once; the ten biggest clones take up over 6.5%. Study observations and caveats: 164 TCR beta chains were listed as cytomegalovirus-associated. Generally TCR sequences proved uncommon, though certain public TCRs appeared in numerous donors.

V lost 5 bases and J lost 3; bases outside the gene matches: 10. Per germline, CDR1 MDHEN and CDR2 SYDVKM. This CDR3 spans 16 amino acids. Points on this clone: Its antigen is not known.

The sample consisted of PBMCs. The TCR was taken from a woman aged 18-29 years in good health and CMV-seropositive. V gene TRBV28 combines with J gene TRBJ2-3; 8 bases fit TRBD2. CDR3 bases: TGTGCCAGCAGTACAGTTAGCGGGAAAGGGACAGATACGCAGTATTTT. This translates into CASSTVSGKGTDTQYF.